A selection of T cell receptor beta chains follows, all from one sample in a study of blood T cell repertoires in COVID-19. Sequencing used immunoSEQ multiplex PCR; TCRdb keeps in-frame clones, though not all of them. This table holds 200,000 to 250,000 clones, roughly nine tenths found once. The sequenced material came from peripheral blood. The source is a man aged 60 to 69 with COVID-19, enrolled during active disease. The CDR3 runs from the conserved cysteine through the conserved F or W. Rows may omit the clone size; those that give it use once, few, many or a size class.

TRBV18 - CASSPGLFTYEQYF
TRBV7-9 - CASSLDRGRHQPQHF
TRBV5-4 - CASSLTGGAWDTEAFF
TRBV11-2 - CASSIRWTGLNTEAFF
TRBV3-1/TRBV3-2 - CASSQRENYGYTF
TRBV29-1 - CSVDYRKEAGETQYF
TRBV5-4 - CASSRTSGITDTQYF
TRBV18 - CASSPQGKGYEQYF
TRBV10-2 - CASRLEMGSTNTEAFF
TRBV19 - CASSDQGFSNQPQHF
TRBV21-1 - CASSKSPSGKYTGELFF
TRBV6-4 - CASNLTSGPYNEQFF
TRBV7-9 - CASSLQGAIGELFF
TRBV27 - CASGQGAREQFF
TRBV5-1 - CAQHPPGAGGKYEQFF
TRBV3-1/TRBV3-2 - CASSQAQANYGYTF
TRBV15 few CATSRDGGSSYGYTF
TRBV3-1/TRBV3-2 - CASSGGLAGVGEQYF
TRBV6-5 - CASRFHPGGSEKLFF